These T cell receptor beta chains were read from a single sample in a study of human versus mouse CDR3 diversity and MHC coevolution. Assay used: immunoSEQ multiplex PCR; TCRdb lists only in-frame clones, some missing. The sample contains about 73,000 clones, 80% to 95% of which appear only once. Sequenced sample: naive CD4+ T cells from blood. Source of these receptors: a person aged 30 to 70 in good health. Both conserved end residues are part of each CDR3. A D gene is named only where the DNA matches it firmly. Some rows mark clone size as missing; the rest say once, few, many or name a class of expanded clone.

J gene: TRBJ1-2; V gene: TRBV2; D gene: NA; clone size: NA; CDR3 protein: CASKQDSNYGYTF; CDR3 DNA: TGTGCCAGCAAACAGGATTCTAACTATGGCTACACCTTC
J gene: TRBJ2-7; V gene: TRBV11-2; D gene: TRBD2; clone size: NA; CDR3 protein: CASSNGLASYEQYF; CDR3 DNA: TGTGCCAGCAGCAACGGACTAGCGAGCTACGAGCAGTACTTC
J gene: TRBJ1-5; V gene: TRBV27; D gene: NA; clone size: NA; CDR3 protein: CASRGGEQPQHF; CDR3 DNA: TGTGCCAGCAGGGGAGGGGAACAGCCCCAGCATTTT
J gene: TRBJ2-7; V gene: TRBV7-8; D gene: TRBD2; clone size: once; CDR3 protein: CASSSRTSGPYEQYF; CDR3 DNA: TGTGCCAGCAGCTCCCGGACTAGCGGACCCTACGAGCAGTACTTC
J gene: TRBJ2-7; V gene: TRBV6-1; D gene: NA; clone size: NA; CDR3 protein: CASSEGGAVGSYEQYF; CDR3 DNA: TGTGCCAGCAGTGAAGGGGGCGCAGTTGGGTCCTACGAGCAGTACTTC
J gene: TRBJ1-3; V gene: TRBV19; D gene: NA; clone size: NA; CDR3 protein: CASSMGAVFSGNTIYF; CDR3 DNA: TGTGCCAGTAGCATGGGGGCGGTTTTCTCTGGAAACACCATATATTTT
J gene: TRBJ1-1; V gene: TRBV28; D gene: NA; clone size: NA; CDR3 protein: CASSSPTGTNTEAFF; CDR3 DNA: TGTGCCAGCAGTTCCCCGACAGGAACGAACACTGAAGCTTTCTTT
J gene: TRBJ1-5; V gene: TRBV10-2; D gene: TRBD1; clone size: NA; CDR3 protein: CATMGQYNQPQHF; CDR3 DNA: TGCGCCACTATGGGACAGTACAATCAGCCCCAGCATTTT
J gene: TRBJ1-1; V gene: TRBV29-1; D gene: NA; clone size: NA; CDR3 protein: CSVEIGGKTEAFF; CDR3 DNA: TGCAGCGTTGAAATTGGGGGCAAGACTGAAGCTTTCTTT
J gene: TRBJ1-1; V gene: TRBV18; D gene: NA; clone size: NA; CDR3 protein: CASSPAGETFF; CDR3 DNA: TGTGCCAGCTCACCGGCAGGTGAAACTTTCTTT
J gene: TRBJ1-5; V gene: TRBV18; D gene: NA; clone size: NA; CDR3 protein: CASSPRDTYQPQHF; CDR3 DNA: TGTGCCAGCTCACCACGAGACACCTATCAGCCCCAGCATTTT
J gene: TRBJ2-1; V gene: TRBV7-6; D gene: TRBD1; clone size: NA; CDR3 protein: CASSLGTEKDYNEQFF; CDR3 DNA: TGTGCCAGCAGCCTAGGGACAGAGAAAGACTACAATGAGCAGTTCTTC
J gene: TRBJ1-5; V gene: TRBV28; D gene: TRBD1; clone size: few; CDR3 protein: CASSGQGSGNQPQHF; CDR3 DNA: TGTGCCAGCAGTGGACAGGGGTCGGGCAATCAGCCCCAGCATTTT
J gene: TRBJ2-5; V gene: TRBV6-6; D gene: TRBD2; clone size: NA; CDR3 protein: CASNPTAGRETQYF; CDR3 DNA: TGTGCCAGCAACCCCACAGCGGGGAGGGAGACCCAGTACTTC
J gene: TRBJ1-3; V gene: TRBV18; D gene: NA; clone size: NA; CDR3 protein: CASSPFFPPNTIYF; CDR3 DNA: TGTGCCAGCTCACCATTCTTCCCCCCCAACACCATATATTTT
J gene: TRBJ2-7; V gene: TRBV10-3; D gene: NA; clone size: few; CDR3 protein: CAISSNRGEQYF; CDR3 DNA: TGTGCCATCAGCTCCAATCGGGGCGAGCAGTACTTC
J gene: TRBJ1-1; V gene: TRBV6-5; D gene: TRBD1; clone size: once; CDR3 protein: CASSYRLGGEGAFF; CDR3 DNA: TGTGCCAGCAGTTACCGGCTAGGGGGCGAGGGAGCTTTCTTT
J gene: TRBJ1-6; V gene: TRBV19; D gene: NA; clone size: NA; CDR3 protein: CASSSDRTARARPLHF; CDR3 DNA: TGTGCCAGTAGTAGCGACCGGACAGCCCGGGCGAGGCCCCTCCACTTT
J gene: TRBJ2-1; V gene: TRBV5-4; D gene: TRBD2; clone size: once; CDR3 protein: CASSLAGGGAYNEQFF; CDR3 DNA: TGTGCCAGCAGCTTGGCAGGCGGGGGGGCCTACAATGAGCAGTTCTTC
J gene: TRBJ2-3; V gene: TRBV6-5; D gene: NA; clone size: NA; CDR3 protein: CASSYSSGSGLDTQYF; CDR3 DNA: TGTGCCAGCAGTTACTCATCGGGTTCTGGTCTAGATACGCAGTATTTT
J gene: TRBJ2-5; V gene: TRBV7-2; D gene: NA; clone size: NA; CDR3 protein: CASSLAHPHRSPQETQYF; CDR3 DNA: TGTGCCAGCAGCTTAGCCCACCCCCACAGGTCCCCCCAAGAGACCCAGTACTTC
J gene: TRBJ1-2; V gene: TRBV5-1; D gene: TRBD1; clone size: NA; CDR3 protein: CASSALSGGSNGYTF; CDR3 DNA: TGCGCCAGCAGCGCGCTTTCAGGGGGCTCAAATGGCTACACCTTC
J gene: TRBJ1-4; V gene: TRBV7-9; D gene: NA; clone size: few; CDR3 protein: CASSSGGGREKLFF; CDR3 DNA: TGTGCCAGCAGCTCCGGGGGGGGTAGAGAAAAACTGTTTTTT
J gene: TRBJ2-6; V gene: TRBV25-1; D gene: TRBD1; clone size: NA; CDR3 protein: CASSDPDRDGANVLTF; CDR3 DNA: TGTGCCAGCAGTGATCCCGACAGGGATGGGGCCAACGTCCTGACTTTC
J gene: TRBJ1-1; V gene: TRBV19; D gene: TRBD1; clone size: NA; CDR3 protein: CASSAGTGAFGAFF; CDR3 DNA: TGTGCCAGTAGTGCCGGGACAGGGGCGTTTGGGGCTTTCTTT
J gene: TRBJ2-1; V gene: TRBV6-1; D gene: TRBD2; clone size: once; CDR3 protein: CASSEPTSGRAYNEQFF; CDR3 DNA: TGTGCCAGCAGTGAACCTACTAGCGGGAGGGCCTATAATGAGCAGTTCTTC
J gene: TRBJ1-1; V gene: TRBV18; D gene: NA; clone size: NA; CDR3 protein: CASSQTVNTEAFF; CDR3 DNA: TGTGCCAGCTCTCAAACAGTGAACACTGAAGCTTTCTTT
J gene: TRBJ2-7; V gene: TRBV6-6; D gene: NA; clone size: NA; CDR3 protein: CASSYPGTPYEQYF; CDR3 DNA: TGTGCCAGCAGTTACCCCGGGACACCCTACGAGCAGTACTTC
J gene: TRBJ2-3; V gene: TRBV27; D gene: NA; clone size: NA; CDR3 protein: CASSRPPTDTRYF; CDR3 DNA: TGTGCCAGCAGCCGTCCCCCCACAGATACGCGGTATTTT
J gene: TRBJ2-5; V gene: TRBV5-8; D gene: TRBD2; clone size: NA; CDR3 protein: CASSFYSGGTAQYF; CDR3 DNA: TGTGCCAGCAGCTTTTATAGCGGGGGTACGGCCCAGTACTTC
J gene: TRBJ1-2; V gene: TRBV19; D gene: NA; clone size: NA; CDR3 protein: CASSRGGISEPYGYTF; CDR3 DNA: TGTGCCAGTAGTCGCGGGGGGATTTCCGAGCCATATGGCTACACCTTC
J gene: TRBJ2-7; V gene: TRBV28; D gene: NA; clone size: NA; CDR3 protein: CASSLGLSREQYF; CDR3 DNA: TGTGCCAGCAGTCTCGGACTGTCACGCGAGCAGTACTTC
J gene: TRBJ1-2; V gene: TRBV9; D gene: TRBD1; clone size: NA; CDR3 protein: CASSVGTGGNGYTF; CDR3 DNA: TGTGCCAGCAGCGTAGGGACAGGGGGAAATGGCTACACCTTC
J gene: TRBJ2-5; V gene: TRBV30; D gene: TRBD1; clone size: NA; CDR3 protein: CAWSTGGKTQYF; CDR3 DNA: TGTGCCTGGAGTACAGGGGGGAAGACCCAGTACTTC
J gene: TRBJ2-7; V gene: TRBV10-3; D gene: TRBD2; clone size: NA; CDR3 protein: CAITAGTSGKSDEQYF; CDR3 DNA: TGTGCCATCACCGCCGGGACTAGCGGTAAAAGCGACGAGCAGTACTTC
J gene: TRBJ2-4; V gene: TRBV2; D gene: TRBD1; clone size: NA; CDR3 protein: CASRTGLAKNIQYF; CDR3 DNA: TGTGCCAGCCGGACAGGGTTAGCCAAAAACATTCAGTACTTC
J gene: TRBJ1-4; V gene: TRBV6-5; D gene: NA; clone size: NA; CDR3 protein: CASSYGGQTAPVGLFF; CDR3 DNA: TGTGCCAGCAGTTACGGTGGACAGACCGCCCCCGTAGGCCTGTTTTTT
J gene: TRBJ1-4; V gene: TRBV2; D gene: TRBD1; clone size: NA; CDR3 protein: CASRLTGSSEKLFF; CDR3 DNA: TGTGCCAGCAGACTGACAGGGAGTTCGGAAAAACTGTTTTTT
J gene: TRBJ1-1; V gene: TRBV19; D gene: NA; clone size: few; CDR3 protein: CASKRGDREYTEAFF; CDR3 DNA: TGTGCCAGCAAACGGGGCGACCGGGAGTACACTGAAGCTTTCTTT
J gene: TRBJ2-2; V gene: TRBV19; D gene: NA; clone size: NA; CDR3 protein: CASSSGSSPNTGELFF; CDR3 DNA: TGTGCCAGTAGTTCTGGGAGTAGCCCGAACACCGGGGAGCTGTTTTTT
J gene: TRBJ2-7; V gene: TRBV28; D gene: TRBD2; clone size: NA; CDR3 protein: CATWGTSASEQYF; CDR3 DNA: TGTGCCACCTGGGGGACTAGTGCCTCCGAGCAGTACTTC
J gene: TRBJ1-5; V gene: TRBV30; D gene: NA; clone size: NA; CDR3 protein: CAWSFKGLGQPQHF; CDR3 DNA: TGTGCCTGGAGTTTCAAGGGGCTAGGTCAGCCCCAGCATTTT
J gene: TRBJ2-7; V gene: TRBV6-6; D gene: NA; clone size: once; CDR3 protein: CASSPPGSYEQYF; CDR3 DNA: TGTGCCAGCAGTCCCCCGGGTTCCTACGAGCAGTACTTC
J gene: TRBJ2-1; V gene: TRBV29-1; D gene: NA; clone size: NA; CDR3 protein: CSVAAGRYNEQFF; CDR3 DNA: TGCAGCGTTGCCGCAGGGCGCTACAATGAGCAGTTCTTC
J gene: TRBJ2-1; V gene: TRBV29-1; D gene: NA; clone size: NA; CDR3 protein: CSVAVGGPSYNEQFF; CDR3 DNA: TGCAGCGTTGCGGTTGGCGGGCCCTCCTACAATGAGCAGTTCTTC
J gene: TRBJ2-3; V gene: TRBV18; D gene: TRBD2; clone size: NA; CDR3 protein: CASSPGLAGVRTDTQYF; CDR3 DNA: TGTGCCAGCTCACCGGGACTAGCGGGGGTGCGCACAGATACGCAGTATTTT
J gene: TRBJ1-4; V gene: TRBV7-9; D gene: NA; clone size: NA; CDR3 protein: CASSNFNEKLFF; CDR3 DNA: TGTGCCAGCAGCAACTTTAATGAAAAACTGTTTTTT
J gene: TRBJ2-3; V gene: TRBV27; D gene: NA; clone size: NA; CDR3 protein: CASSSGLWASTDTQYF; CDR3 DNA: TGTGCCAGCAGTTCAGGACTTTGGGCGAGCACAGATACGCAGTATTTT
J gene: TRBJ1-1; V gene: TRBV19; D gene: NA; clone size: NA; CDR3 protein: CASSLSWQTEAFF; CDR3 DNA: TGTGCCAGTAGTCTTTCCTGGCAAACTGAAGCTTTCTTT
J gene: TRBJ1-1; V gene: TRBV18; D gene: NA; clone size: NA; CDR3 protein: CASSPPSGGAGTEAFF; CDR3 DNA: TGTGCCAGCTCACCACCGTCTGGGGGCGCTGGGACTGAAGCTTTCTTT
J gene: TRBJ1-1; V gene: TRBV5-1; D gene: TRBD1; clone size: NA; CDR3 protein: CASSPWDRLNTEAFF; CDR3 DNA: TGCGCCAGCAGCCCCTGGGACAGGCTGAACACTGAAGCTTTCTTT
J gene: TRBJ1-2; V gene: TRBV18; D gene: TRBD1; clone size: NA; CDR3 protein: CASSPQDRETF; CDR3 DNA: TGTGCCAGCTCACCTCAGGACAGGGAAACCTTC
J gene: TRBJ1-2; V gene: TRBV27; D gene: NA; clone size: NA; CDR3 protein: CASRPPPGLRGYGYTF; CDR3 DNA: TGTGCCAGCAGGCCTCCTCCCGGGCTCAGAGGGTATGGCTACACCTTC